The T cell receptor (beta chain) described here comes from a study of post-analysis software for immune sequencing data. This CDR3 has 15 amino acids. V gave up 3 bases and J gave up 1 base, with 12 bases separating them. Germline V gives CDR1 MGHDK, CDR2 SYGVNS. Findings and limits, study-wide: There were four or five TRBV segments more frequent in patients than controls, and TRBV5-6, TRBV5-1 and TRBV20-1 were among them. The study found significantly lower normalized Chao1 diversity in multiple sclerosis patients than in controls.

The sample holds a few counts of this clonotype. What it binds is not known. cDNA libraries for TCR beta contained unique molecular identifiers. Input of about 0.95 to 10 million T cells yielded approximately 500,000 cDNA molecules. TCRdb reanalysed the PCR reads using MiXCR and keeps one entry per CDR3 protein. The sample gives some 260,000 distinct CDR3 sequences, just over 35% of which show up once; 4.5% to 5.5% is in the top ten. Sequences were obtained from blood. The receptor was isolated from a girl aged 10 to 17 with multiple sclerosis. The genes are TRBV25-1 and TRBJ2-5; D not resolved. The CDR3 DNA reads as TGTGCCAGCAGTGACAGACGCCTCCTCCAAGAGACCCAGTACTTC. Its translation is CASSDRRLLQETQYF.